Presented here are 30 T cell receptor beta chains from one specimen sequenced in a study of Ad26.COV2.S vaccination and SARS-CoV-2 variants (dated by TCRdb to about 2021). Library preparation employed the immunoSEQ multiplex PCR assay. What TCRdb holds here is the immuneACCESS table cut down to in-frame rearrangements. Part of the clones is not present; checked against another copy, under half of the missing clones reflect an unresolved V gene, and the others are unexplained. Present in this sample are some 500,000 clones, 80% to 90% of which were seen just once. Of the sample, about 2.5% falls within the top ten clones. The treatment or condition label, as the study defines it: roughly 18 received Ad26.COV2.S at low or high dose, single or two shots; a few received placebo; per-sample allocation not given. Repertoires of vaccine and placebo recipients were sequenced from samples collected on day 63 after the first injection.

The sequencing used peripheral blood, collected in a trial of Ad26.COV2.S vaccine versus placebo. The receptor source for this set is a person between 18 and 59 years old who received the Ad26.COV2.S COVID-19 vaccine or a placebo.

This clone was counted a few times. CDR3 bases: TGTGCCAGCAGATCGACGTCAGAAGCTTTCTTT. Translated: CASRSTSEAFF. The chain joins TRBV7-9 to TRBJ1-1; D unclear. Germline CDR1 and CDR2: SEHNR and FQNEAQ (reference sequence). This CDR3 is 11 amino acids long. Trimming left V 6 bases short and J 8 bases short, with 10 bases between.

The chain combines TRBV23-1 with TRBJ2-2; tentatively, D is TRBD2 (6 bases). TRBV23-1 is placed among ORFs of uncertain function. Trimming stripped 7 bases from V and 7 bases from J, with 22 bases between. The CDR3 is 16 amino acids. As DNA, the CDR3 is TGCGCCAGCACAAAGACTAGGACAAGGCAGAACGGGGAGCTGTTTTTT. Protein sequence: CASTKTRTRQNGELFF.

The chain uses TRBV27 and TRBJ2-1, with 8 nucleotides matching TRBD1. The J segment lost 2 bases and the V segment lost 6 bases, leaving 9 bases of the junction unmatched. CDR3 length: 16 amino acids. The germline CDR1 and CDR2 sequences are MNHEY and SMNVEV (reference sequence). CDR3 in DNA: TGTGCCAGCAGCAAAACCTGGGACAGGACCTACAATGAGCAGTTCTTC. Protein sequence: CASSKTWDRTYNEQFF.

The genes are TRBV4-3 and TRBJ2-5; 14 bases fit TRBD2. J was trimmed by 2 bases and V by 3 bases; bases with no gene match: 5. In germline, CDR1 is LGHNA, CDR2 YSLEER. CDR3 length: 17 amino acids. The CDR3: CASSQGTSGSTQETQYF. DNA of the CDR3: TGCGCCAGCAGCCAGGGGACTAGCGGGAGCACTCAAGAGACCCAGTACTTC.

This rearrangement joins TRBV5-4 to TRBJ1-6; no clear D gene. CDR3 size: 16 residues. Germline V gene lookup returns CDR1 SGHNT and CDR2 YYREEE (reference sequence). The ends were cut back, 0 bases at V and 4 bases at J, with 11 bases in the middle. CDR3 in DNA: TGTGCCAGCAGCTTGGTCGGGAAAGGTTATAATTCACCCCTCCACTTT. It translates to CASSLVGKGYNSPLHF.

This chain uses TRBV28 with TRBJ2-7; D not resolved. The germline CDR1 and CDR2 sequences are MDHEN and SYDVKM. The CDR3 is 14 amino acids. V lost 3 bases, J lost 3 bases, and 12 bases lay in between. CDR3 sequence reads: CASSFQPGIYEQYF. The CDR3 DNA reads TGTGCCAGCAGTTTCCAACCCGGAATCTACGAGCAGTACTTC.

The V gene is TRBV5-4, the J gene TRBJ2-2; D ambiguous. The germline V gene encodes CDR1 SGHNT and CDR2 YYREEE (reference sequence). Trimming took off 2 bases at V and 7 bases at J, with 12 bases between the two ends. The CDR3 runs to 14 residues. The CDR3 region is CASSLGDPGGELFF. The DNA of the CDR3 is TGTGCCAGCAGCTTAGGAGACCCGGGCGGGGAGCTGTTTTTT.

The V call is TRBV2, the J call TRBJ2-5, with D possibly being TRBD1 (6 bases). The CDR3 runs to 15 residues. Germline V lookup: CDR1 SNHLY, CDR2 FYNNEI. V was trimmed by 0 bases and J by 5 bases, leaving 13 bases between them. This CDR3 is CASSEAPRGTETQYF. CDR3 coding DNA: TGTGCCAGCAGTGAAGCGCCCAGGGGTACGGAGACCCAGTACTTC. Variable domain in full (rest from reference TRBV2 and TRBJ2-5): EPEVTQTPSHQVTQMGQEVILRCVPISNHLYFYWYRQILGQKVEFLVSFYNNEISEKSEIFDDQFSVERPDGSNFTLKIRSTKLEDSAMYFCASSEAPRGTETQYFGPGTRLLVL.

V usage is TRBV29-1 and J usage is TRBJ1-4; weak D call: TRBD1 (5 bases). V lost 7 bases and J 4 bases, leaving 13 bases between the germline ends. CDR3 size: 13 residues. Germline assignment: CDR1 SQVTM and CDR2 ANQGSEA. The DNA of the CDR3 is TGCAGCGCCTTGCAGGGCTTTAATGAAAAACTGTTTTTT. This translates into CSALQGFNEKLFF.

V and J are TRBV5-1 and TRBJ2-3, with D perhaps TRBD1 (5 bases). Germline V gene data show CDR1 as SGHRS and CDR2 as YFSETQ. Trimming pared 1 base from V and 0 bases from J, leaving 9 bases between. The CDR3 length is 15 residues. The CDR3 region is CASSLNRRSTDTQYF. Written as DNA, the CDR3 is TGCGCCAGCAGCTTGAACAGGAGAAGCACAGATACGCAGTATTTT.

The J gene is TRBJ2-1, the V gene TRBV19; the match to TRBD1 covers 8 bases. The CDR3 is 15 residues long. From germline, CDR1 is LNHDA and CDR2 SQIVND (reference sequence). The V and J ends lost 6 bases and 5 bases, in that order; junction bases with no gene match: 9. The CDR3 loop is CASRAPGQENNEQFF. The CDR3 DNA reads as TGTGCCAGTAGGGCTCCGGGACAGGAGAACAATGAGCAGTTCTTC.

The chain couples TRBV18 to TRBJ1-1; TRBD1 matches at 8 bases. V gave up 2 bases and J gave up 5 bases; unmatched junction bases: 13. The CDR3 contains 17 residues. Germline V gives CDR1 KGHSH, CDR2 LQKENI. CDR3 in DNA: TGTGCCAGCTCACCATTATCGGGGACAGGTGGACGAACTGAAGCTTTCTTT. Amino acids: CASSPLSGTGGRTEAFF.

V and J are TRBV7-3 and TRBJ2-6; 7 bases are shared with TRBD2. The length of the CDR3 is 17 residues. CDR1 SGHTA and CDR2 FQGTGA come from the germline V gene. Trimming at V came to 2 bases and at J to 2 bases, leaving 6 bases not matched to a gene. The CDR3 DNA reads TGTGCCAGCAGCTTAGGCGGGAGCTTCCCTGGGGCCAACGTCCTGACTTTC. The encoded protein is CASSLGGSFPGANVLTF.

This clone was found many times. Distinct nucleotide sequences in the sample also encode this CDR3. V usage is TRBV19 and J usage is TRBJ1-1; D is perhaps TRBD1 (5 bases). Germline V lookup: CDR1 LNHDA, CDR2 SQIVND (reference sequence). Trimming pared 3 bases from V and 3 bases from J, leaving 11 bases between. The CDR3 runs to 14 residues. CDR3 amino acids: CASSIGQGYTEAFF. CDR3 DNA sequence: TGTGCCAGTAGTATTGGTCAGGGCTACACTGAAGCTTTCTTT.

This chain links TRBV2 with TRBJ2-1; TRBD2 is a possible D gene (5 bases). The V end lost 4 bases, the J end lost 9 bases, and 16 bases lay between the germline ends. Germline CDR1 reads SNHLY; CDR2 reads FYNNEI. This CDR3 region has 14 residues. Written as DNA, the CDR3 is TGTGCCAGCAGTGGTGGACTGAGGTTGGGTGAGCAGTTCTTC. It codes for CASSGGLRLGEQFF.

The CDR3 here is CASTRRFSGGADTQYF. CDR3 nucleotides: TGCGCCAGCACTCGAAGGTTTAGCGGGGGTGCGGATACGCAGTATTTT. V is TRBV10-2 and J is TRBJ2-3; 9 nucleotides agree with TRBD2. Germline V CDR1 and CDR2: WSHSY, SAAADI. This CDR3 comprises 16 residues. V lost 7 bases to trimming and J lost 6 bases; unmatched junction nucleotides: 14.

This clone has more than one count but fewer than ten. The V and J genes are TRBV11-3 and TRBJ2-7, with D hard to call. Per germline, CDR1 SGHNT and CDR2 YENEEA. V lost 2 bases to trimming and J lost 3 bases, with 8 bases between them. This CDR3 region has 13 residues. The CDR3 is CASSLKYFYEQYV. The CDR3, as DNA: TGTGCCAGCAGCTTAAAATACTTCTACGAGCAGTACGTC.

CDR3 in DNA: TGCGCCAGCAGCTGGTTCAGGAGAAACACTGAAGCTTTCTTT. Translation: CASSWFRRNTEAFF. The V gene is TRBV5-1, the J gene TRBJ1-1; D not certain. The CDR3 spans 14 residues. The germline gives CDR1 SGHRS, CDR2 YFSETQ. Deletions cut 3 bases from V and 2 bases from J, with 11 bases between. Supplemented by reference TRBV5-1 and TRBJ1-1, the full variable domain reads KAGVTQTPRYLIKTRGQQVTLSCSPISGHRSVSWYQQTPGQGLQFLFEYFSETQRNKGNFPGRFSGRQFSNSRSEMNVSTLELGDSALYLCASSWFRRNTEAFFGQGTRLTVV.

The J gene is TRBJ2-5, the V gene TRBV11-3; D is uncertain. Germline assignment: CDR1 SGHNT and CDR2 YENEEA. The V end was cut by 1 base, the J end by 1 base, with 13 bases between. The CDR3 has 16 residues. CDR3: CASSLGATAAQETQYF. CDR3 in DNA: TGTGCCAGCAGCTTAGGGGCGACGGCAGCCCAAGAGACCCAGTACTTC.

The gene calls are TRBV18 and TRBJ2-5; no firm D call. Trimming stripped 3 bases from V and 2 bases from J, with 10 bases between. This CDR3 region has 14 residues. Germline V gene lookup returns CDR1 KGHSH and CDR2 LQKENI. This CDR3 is CASSPTAGQETQYF. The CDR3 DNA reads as TGTGCCAGCTCACCGACCGCCGGGCAAGAGACCCAGTACTTC.

The DNA of the CDR3 is TGTGCCAGCTCACGGGAATATAGCAATCAGCCCCAGCATTTT. Protein sequence: CASSREYSNQPQHF. V and J are TRBV18 and TRBJ1-5; D is ambiguous. Trimming took off 4 bases at V and 0 bases at J, with 7 bases between the two ends. Germline V gene lookup returns CDR1 KGHSH and CDR2 LQKENI. The CDR3 consists of 14 residues.

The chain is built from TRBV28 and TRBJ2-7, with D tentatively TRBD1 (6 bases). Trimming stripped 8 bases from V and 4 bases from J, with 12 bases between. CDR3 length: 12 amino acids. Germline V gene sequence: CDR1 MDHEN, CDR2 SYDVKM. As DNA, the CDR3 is TGTGCCAGCGGTCCTACAGGGTACGAGCAGTACTTC. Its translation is CASGPTGYEQYF. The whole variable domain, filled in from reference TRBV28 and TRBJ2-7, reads DVKVTQSSRYLVKRTGEKVFLECVQDMDHENMFWYRQDPGLGLRLIYFSYDVKMKEKGDIPEGYSVSREKKERFSLILESASTNQTSMYLCASGPTGYEQYFGPGTRLTVT.

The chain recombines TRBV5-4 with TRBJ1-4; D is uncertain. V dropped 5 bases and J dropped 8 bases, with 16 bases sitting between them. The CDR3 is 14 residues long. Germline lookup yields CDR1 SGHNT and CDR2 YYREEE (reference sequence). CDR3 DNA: TGTGCCAGCAGGGACGGGATCTTGGGGGAAAAACTGTTTTTT. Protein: CASRDGILGEKLFF.

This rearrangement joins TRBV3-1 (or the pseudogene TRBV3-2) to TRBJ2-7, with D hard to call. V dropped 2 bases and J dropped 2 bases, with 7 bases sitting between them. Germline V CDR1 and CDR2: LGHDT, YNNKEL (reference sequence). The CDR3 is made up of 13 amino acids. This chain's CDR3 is CASSQRVTYEQYF. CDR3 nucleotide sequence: TGTGCCAGCAGCCAAAGGGTGACCTACGAGCAGTACTTC.

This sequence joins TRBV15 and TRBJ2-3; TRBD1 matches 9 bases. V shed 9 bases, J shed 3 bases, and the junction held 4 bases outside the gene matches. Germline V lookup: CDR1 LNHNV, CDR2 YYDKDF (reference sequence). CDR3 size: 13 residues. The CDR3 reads CATTGTGTDTQYF. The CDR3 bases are TGTGCCACAACCGGGACAGGGACAGATACGCAGTATTTT.

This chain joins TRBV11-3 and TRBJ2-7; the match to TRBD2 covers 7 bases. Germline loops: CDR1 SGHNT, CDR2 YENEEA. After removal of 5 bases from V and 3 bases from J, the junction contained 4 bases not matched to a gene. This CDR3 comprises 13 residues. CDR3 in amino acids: CASSPRDYYEQYV. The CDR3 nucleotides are TGTGCCAGCAGCCCCAGGGACTACTACGAGCAGTACGTC.

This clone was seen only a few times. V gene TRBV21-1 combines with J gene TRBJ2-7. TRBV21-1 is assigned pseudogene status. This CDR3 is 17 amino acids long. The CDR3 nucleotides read TGTGCCAGCAGCAACGAATGGCAGAACCTCCTACTCTACGAGCAGTACGTC. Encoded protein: CASSNEWQNLLLYEQYV.

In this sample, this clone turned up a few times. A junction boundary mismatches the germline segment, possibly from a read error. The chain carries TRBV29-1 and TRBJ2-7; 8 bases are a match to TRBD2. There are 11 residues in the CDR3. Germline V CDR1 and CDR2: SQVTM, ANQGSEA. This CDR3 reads CSVADQGLESF. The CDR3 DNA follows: TGCAGCGTTGCCGATCAGGGACTAGAGAGCTTC.

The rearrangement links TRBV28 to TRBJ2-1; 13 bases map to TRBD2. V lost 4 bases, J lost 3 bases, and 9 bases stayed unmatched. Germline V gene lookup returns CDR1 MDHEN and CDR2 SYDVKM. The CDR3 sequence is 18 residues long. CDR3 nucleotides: TGTGCCAGCAGTTCAATCAATACTAGCGGGGGGGTCTACAATGAGCAGTTCTTC. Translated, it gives CASSSINTSGGVYNEQFF.

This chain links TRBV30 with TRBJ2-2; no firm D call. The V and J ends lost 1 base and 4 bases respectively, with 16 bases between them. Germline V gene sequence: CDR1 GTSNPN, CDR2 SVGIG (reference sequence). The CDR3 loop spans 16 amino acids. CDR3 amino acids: CAWSEGTTWVTGELFF. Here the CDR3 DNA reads TGTGCCTGGAGTGAAGGAACAACCTGGGTCACCGGGGAGCTGTTTTTT.